This T cell receptor beta chain comes out of a study of neurological immune-mediated disorders. Broader study findings: Expanded clones shared no CDR3 amino acid sequences across subjects, suggesting private repertoires in all groups.

5'RACE with 10-nucleotide random UMIs generated the cDNA. TCRdb fed the 5' RACE reads into MiXCR, producing one record per CDR3 protein. The profile covers approximately 45,000 distinct CDR3 sequences, with roughly 14% appearing a single time and roughly 10% taken by the ten largest. This clonotype was observed many times. Its antigen is currently unknown. Documented time point: longitudinal time-point 3. The specimen was PBMCs. The clonotype was recovered from a man between 25 and 39 years old in good health.

The CDR3 here is CSAHRGPGTEAFF. In DNA, the CDR3 is TGCAGTGCTCACAGGGGTCCGGGCACTGAAGCTTTCTTT. The chain carries TRBV20-1 and TRBJ1-1; TRBD1 aligns across 7 bases. CDR1 and CDR2 (germline): DFQATT, SNEGSKA (reference sequence). Trimming at V came to 5 bases and at J to 4 bases, leaving 7 bases not matched to a gene. This CDR3 comprises 13 residues.